The 8 T cell receptor beta chains below were found in one sample sequenced in a study of cytomegalovirus exposure and HLA in healthy donors. PCR amplification relied on 60 Vbeta primers (plus 13 Jbeta primers). The assay was immunoSEQ multiplex PCR, and TCRdb's table has in-frame clones only and misses some. The table lists 150,000 or so clones, 60% to 75% of them singletons. Material: PBMCs. These TCRs come from a man younger than 45 in good health and CMV-seronegative.

About this clone itself: Relative to the germline gene, one junction end is altered; a read error may explain this. The genes are TRBV9 and TRBJ1-2, with D perhaps matching TRBD1 (6 bases). The length of the CDR3 is 13 residues. Germline CDR1 is SGDLS and CDR2 is YYNGEE. The CDR3 bases are TGTGCCAGCAGCCAAAAGGACAGACCTTACCTCCACTTC. It translates to CASSQKDRPYLHF.

The V call is TRBV5-1, the J call TRBJ1-2; no clear D. The length of the CDR3 is 14 residues. V was cut by 3 bases and J by 8 bases, with 17 bases left in between. CDR1 and CDR2 (germline): SGHRS, YFSETQ. The CDR3 sequence is CASSSRSFLQGYTF. The CDR3 DNA sequence: TGCGCCAGCAGCTCTCGCTCATTTCTCCAGGGCTACACCTTC.

The rearrangement uses TRBV28 and TRBJ2-5, with a tentative D call TRBD1 (6 bases). This CDR3 contains 14 residues. Trimming left V 6 bases short and J 9 bases short, with 20 bases between. Germline lookup yields CDR1 MDHEN and CDR2 SYDVKM. The CDR3 here is CASRLQGILQPQYF. CDR3 bases: TGTGCCAGCAGATTACAGGGAATCCTCCAGCCCCAGTACTTC.

The chain links TRBV2 to TRBJ2-3; the D is unclear. V gave up 8 bases and J gave up 6 bases, with 6 bases separating them. Germline V gives CDR1 SNHLY, CDR2 FYNNEI. The CDR3 has 10 amino acids. CDR3 loop: CASSRDTQYF. The CDR3 nucleotides are TGTGCCAGCTCCAGGGATACGCAGTATTTT.

This clone came up a few times. This sequence joins TRBV5-1 and TRBJ2-7; possible D gene TRBD2, 6 bases. The CDR3 totals 14 residues. Germline CDR1 SGHRS, CDR2 YFSETQ. V was cut by 3 bases and J by 6 bases, with 16 bases left in between. CDR3: CASSSPAGLGEQYF. Here the CDR3 DNA reads TGCGCCAGCAGCTCCCCTGCGGGGCTGGGCGAGCAGTACTTC.

The V gene is TRBV6-1, the J gene TRBJ2-7; 7 bases line up with TRBD1. Germline trimming cut 6 bases from V and 5 bases from J; bases unmatched to any gene: 10. CDR1 MNHNS and CDR2 SASEGT come from the germline V gene. CDR3 length equals 14 residues. CDR3: CASRQQGSTHEQYF. CDR3 sequence (DNA): TGTGCCAGCAGACAACAGGGGAGCACCCACGAGCAGTACTTC.

Only one count was recorded for this clone. The chain couples TRBV2 to TRBJ2-7; tentative D call: TRBD2 (6 bases). Germline values: CDR1 SNHLY, CDR2 FYNNEI. This CDR3 is 13 amino acids long. Trimming pared 7 bases from V and 4 bases from J, leaving 14 bases between. In nucleotides, the CDR3 is TGTGCCAGCATTGAGGGAGGAGGGTACGAGCAGTACTTC. Translated, it gives CASIEGGGYEQYF.

The J gene is TRBJ1-4, the V gene TRBV2; TRBD1 matches at 7 bases. The ends lost 6 bases at V and 5 bases at J; junction bases unmatched: 0. Germline CDR1 reads SNHLY; CDR2 reads FYNNEI. The CDR3 covers 12 residues. CDR3 nucleotide sequence: TGTGCCAGCAGGGACAGGAATGAAAAACTGTTTTTT. Its translation: CASRDRNEKLFF.